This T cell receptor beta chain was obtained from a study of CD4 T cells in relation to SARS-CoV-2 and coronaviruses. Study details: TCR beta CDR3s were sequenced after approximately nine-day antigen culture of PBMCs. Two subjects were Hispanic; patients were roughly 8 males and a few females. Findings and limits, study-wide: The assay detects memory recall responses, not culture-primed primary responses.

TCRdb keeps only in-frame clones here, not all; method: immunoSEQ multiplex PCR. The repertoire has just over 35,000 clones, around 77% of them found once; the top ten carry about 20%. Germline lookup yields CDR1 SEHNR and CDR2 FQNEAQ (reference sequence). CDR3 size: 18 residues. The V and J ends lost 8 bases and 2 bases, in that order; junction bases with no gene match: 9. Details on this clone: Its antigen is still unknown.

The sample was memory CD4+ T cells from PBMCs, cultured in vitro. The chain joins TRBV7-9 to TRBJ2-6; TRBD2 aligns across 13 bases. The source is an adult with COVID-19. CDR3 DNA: TGTGCCAGCTTGGGACTAGCGGGACTTCGGGCTGGGGCCAACGTCCTGACTTTC. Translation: CASLGLAGLRAGANVLTF.